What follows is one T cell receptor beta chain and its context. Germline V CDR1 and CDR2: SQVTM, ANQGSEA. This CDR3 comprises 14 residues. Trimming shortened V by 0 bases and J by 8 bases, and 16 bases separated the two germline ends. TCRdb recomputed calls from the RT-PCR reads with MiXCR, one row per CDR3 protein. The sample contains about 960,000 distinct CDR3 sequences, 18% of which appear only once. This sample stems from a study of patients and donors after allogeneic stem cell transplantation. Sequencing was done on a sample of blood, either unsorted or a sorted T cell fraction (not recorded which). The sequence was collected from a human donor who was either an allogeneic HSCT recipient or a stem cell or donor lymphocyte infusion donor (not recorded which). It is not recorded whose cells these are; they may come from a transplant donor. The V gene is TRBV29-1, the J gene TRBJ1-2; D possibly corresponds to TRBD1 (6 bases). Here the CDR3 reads CSVEDGRGALGYTF. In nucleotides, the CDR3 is TGCAGCGTTGAAGATGGGCGGGGGGCGCTGGGCTACACCTTC.